The T cell receptor (beta chain) described here comes from a study of Graves' ophthalmopathy and Graves' hyperthyroidism. Broader study findings: Between ophthalmopathy and stable hyperthyroidism, a 13-signature model drew a separation with around 90% sensitivity and approximately 79% specificity.

Amplification of TCR beta CDR3 regions used RNA transcripts. First-round RT-PCR relied on HTBI primers, and a second-round multiplex PCR came next. TCRdb reanalysed the multiplex PCR reads using MiXCR and keeps one entry per CDR3 protein. The table records 650,000 to 900,000 distinct CDR3 sequences, 40% of them present only once. The CDR3 consists of 13 residues. CDR1 and CDR2 from the germline V gene are MNHNS and SASEGT. V lost 7 bases and J lost 6; bases outside the gene matches: 8. For this clonotype: No antigen is known for it.

Material: peripheral blood. The genes are TRBV6-1 and TRBJ1-1; 7 bases match TRBD1. This TCR was sampled from an adult man with Graves' ophthalmopathy. CDR3 in amino acids: CASNGDSGPEAFF. The DNA for the CDR3 is TGTGCCAGCAACGGGGACAGTGGTCCTGAAGCTTTCTTT.